The rows below give T cell receptor beta chains drawn from one sample of a study of blood T cell repertoires in COVID-19. Using immunoSEQ multiplex PCR, the repertoire was profiled, and TCRdb retains in-frame clones only, with some absent. This table holds 90,000 or so clones, 87% found once. The specimen was peripheral blood. Source of these receptors: a human donor in a cohort sampled during active COVID-19. CDR3s include the opening cysteine and the closing phenylalanine or tryptophan. A D gene is named only where the DNA matches it firmly. Some rows have no size entry. The others give once, few or many, or a class for an expanded clone.

j_call	v_call	clone_size	d_call	cdr3_aa	cdr3_nt
TRBJ1-4	TRBV5-1	.	.	CASSPGNDEKLFF	TGCGCCAGCAGCCCGGGGAATGACGAAAAACTGTTTTTT
TRBJ2-7	TRBV4-2	many	TRBD2	CASSQAPGLAGGISYEQYF	TGTGCCAGCAGCCAAGCGCCGGGACTAGCGGGAGGAATCTCCTACGAGCAGTACTTC
TRBJ2-1	TRBV7-2	.	TRBD1	CASSRDRGSYNEQFF	TGTGCCAGCAGCCGGGACAGGGGATCCTACAATGAGCAGTTCTTC
TRBJ2-1	TRBV5-1	.	TRBD1	CASSLAQGAANEQFF	TGCGCCAGCAGCTTGGCGCAGGGGGCGGCAAATGAGCAGTTCTTC
TRBJ2-1	TRBV12-5	.	.	CASGLGYGQFF	TGTGCTAGTGGTTTGGGCTATGGGCAGTTCTTC
TRBJ2-7	TRBV13	.	TRBD1	CASSSRDRLYEQYF	TGTGCCAGCAGCTCCCGGGACAGGTTATACGAGCAGTACTTC
TRBJ1-2	TRBV6-5	.	.	CASRSGLFYGYTF	TGTGCCAGCAGAAGCGGACTTTTCTATGGCTACACCTTC
TRBJ2-7	TRBV7-9	.	TRBD2	CASSPGLDIHEQYF	TGTGCCAGCAGCCCCGGACTAGATATCCACGAGCAGTACTTC
TRBJ1-5	TRBV9	.	.	CASSVGRGPQPQHF	TGTGCCAGCAGCGTAGGGCGGGGGCCTCAGCCCCAGCATTTT
TRBJ2-2	TRBV25-1	.	.	CASRGGGVTGELFF	TGTGCCAGCAGGGGTGGCGGAGTCACCGGGGAGCTGTTTTTT
TRBJ2-3	TRBV20-1	.	TRBD2	CSARALGLAGTDTQYF	TGCAGTGCTCGTGCTCTAGGGCTAGCGGGAACAGATACGCAGTATTTT
TRBJ2-5	TRBV6-6	.	TRBD1	CASSNPGTGVKETQYF	TGTGCCAGCAGTAACCCCGGGACAGGGGTAAAAGAGACCCAGTACTTC
TRBJ2-3	TRBV6-2/TRBV6-3	.	.	CASSYSDRAGADTQYF	TGTGCCAGCAGTTACTCAGACAGAGCAGGGGCAGATACGCAGTATTTT
TRBJ2-5	TRBV5-1	.	TRBD2	CASSLGTSRETQYF	TGCGCCAGCAGCCTCGGGACTAGCCGAGAGACCCAGTACTTC
TRBJ1-5	TRBV5-1	few	TRBD1	CASSLEAGGQPQHF	TGCGCCAGCAGCTTGGAGGCAGGGGGTCAGCCCCAGCATTTT
TRBJ1-5	TRBV28	.	.	CASIGRNQPQHF	TGTGCCAGCATTGGCAGGAATCAGCCCCAGCATTTT
TRBJ1-1	TRBV4-2	.	TRBD1	CASSQQDRGQTEAFF	TGTGCCAGCAGCCAACAGGACAGGGGTCAAACTGAAGCTTTCTTT
TRBJ2-7	TRBV27	.	TRBD2	CASSLGIAGGSYEQYF	TGTGCCAGCAGTTTAGGAATAGCGGGAGGATCCTACGAGCAGTACTTC
TRBJ2-1	TRBV5-4	.	TRBD2	CASSLAAGSSYNEQFF	TGTGCCAGCAGCTTGGCAGCGGGAAGCTCCTACAATGAGCAGTTCTTC
TRBJ2-1	TRBV7-2	.	.	CASSLRYNEQFF	TGTGCCAGCAGCTTACGGTACAATGAGCAGTTCTTC
TRBJ2-1	TRBV7-9	.	TRBD2	CASSLETSGPYNEQFF	TGTGCCAGCAGCTTAGAAACTAGCGGGCCTTACAATGAGCAGTTCTTC
TRBJ2-5	TRBV5-5	.	.	CASSPRRLTVGGETQYF	TGTGCCAGCAGTCCCAGGCGACTTACGGTAGGGGGAGAGACCCAGTACTTC
TRBJ2-2	TRBV21-1	.	.	CASSKGQRLRSGELFF	TGTGCCAGCAGCAAAGGGCAGCGCTTGAGGTCCGGGGAGCTGTTTTTT
TRBJ2-3	TRBV11-3	.	.	CASSLLDSGSRDTQYF	TGTGCCAGCAGCCTCCTAGACTCCGGATCTCGAGATACGCAGTATTTT
TRBJ2-1	TRBV7-3	once	TRBD2	CASSLSGRTNEQFF	TGTGCCAGCAGCCTTAGCGGGAGAACGAATGAGCAGTTCTTC
TRBJ1-5	TRBV7-2	.	.	CASSFRSGATNQPQHF	TGTGCCAGCAGCTTCAGGTCCGGTGCCACTAATCAGCCCCAGCATTTT
TRBJ2-1	TRBV14	.	TRBD2	CASSPLREGTNEQFF	TGTGCCAGCAGCCCTTTGCGGGAGGGAACCAATGAGCAGTTCTTC
TRBJ1-2	TRBV11-2	few	TRBD1	CASSLSKGTGGYTF	TGTGCCAGCAGCTTATCGAAGGGGACAGGCGGCTACACCTTC
TRBJ2-1	TRBV6-2/TRBV6-3	.	TRBD2	CASSYSLSGGISSYNEQFF	TGTGCCAGCAGTTACTCCCTGAGCGGGGGAATCAGCTCCTACAATGAGCAGTTCTTC
TRBJ2-7	TRBV24-1	.	.	CATSGHIEHEQYF	TGTGCCACCAGTGGTCACATTGAACACGAGCAGTACTTC
TRBJ2-1	TRBV28	.	TRBD2	CASLTSGRPGGFDEQFF	TGTGCCAGCTTGACTAGCGGGAGGCCCGGAGGCTTCGATGAGCAGTTCTTC
TRBJ1-1	TRBV6-5	.	.	CASSYTHGAGTEAFF	TGTGCCAGCAGTTATACACACGGAGCGGGGACTGAAGCTTTCTTT
TRBJ1-4	TRBV29-1	.	.	CSTLGVADEKLFF	TGCAGCACCCTAGGGGTGGCAGATGAAAAACTGTTTTTT
TRBJ2-7	TRBV5-6	.	.	CASSPPGGTASYEQYF	TGTGCCAGCAGTCCCCCGGGGGGGACAGCCAGCTACGAGCAGTACTTC
TRBJ2-3	TRBV27	once	TRBD2	CASSLSRTSGSDTQYF	TGTGCCAGCAGTTTAAGTAGGACTAGCGGGAGTGATACGCAGTATTTT
TRBJ2-5	TRBV18	once	.	CASSPKDMLAGTQETQYF	TGTGCCAGCTCACCAAAGGATATGCTGGCAGGCACCCAAGAGACCCAGTACTTC
TRBJ2-7	TRBV20-1	few	TRBD2	CSASEGVVAGSLGDEQYF	TGCAGTGCTAGTGAGGGCGTGGTAGCGGGTTCGTTGGGGGACGAGCAGTACTTC
TRBJ1-5	TRBV11-2	few	TRBD1	CASSPDRADNQPQHF	TGTGCCAGCAGCCCGGACAGGGCGGACAATCAGCCCCAGCATTTT
TRBJ2-2	TRBV18	many	TRBD1	CASSPAGQGSTGELFF	TGTGCCAGCTCACCCGCGGGACAGGGCTCCACCGGGGAGCTGTTTTTT
TRBJ2-7	TRBV11-2	.	TRBD2	CASSIAGGSYEQYF	TGTGCCAGCAGCATAGCGGGAGGGAGCTACGAGCAGTACTTC
TRBJ2-1	TRBV10-3	.	TRBD2	CATSGTSGLNEQFF	TGTGCCACCTCCGGGACTAGCGGACTCAATGAGCAGTTCTTC
TRBJ2-2	TRBV12-5	.	TRBD2	CASGLGTSGRALGELFF	TGTGCTAGTGGTTTGGGCACTAGCGGGAGGGCCCTGGGGGAGCTGTTTTTT
TRBJ2-1	TRBV28	.	TRBD2	CASSSSAGTSNNEQFF	TGTGCCAGCAGTTCATCTGCTGGGACTAGTAATAATGAGCAGTTCTTC
TRBJ1-5	TRBV7-8	.	.	CASSLGQQPQHF	TGTGCCAGCAGCTTAGGTCAGCAGCCCCAGCATTTT
TRBJ1-6	TRBV19	.	TRBD1	CASSIIQGAANSPLHF	TGTGCCAGTAGTATTATACAGGGGGCGGCGAATTCACCCCTCCACTTT
TRBJ2-1	TRBV4-2	.	TRBD2	CASSETSGGYNEQFF	TGTGCCAGCAGCGAAACTAGCGGGGGCTACAATGAGCAGTTCTTC
TRBJ2-1	TRBV4-2	once	TRBD1	CASSQDDRVVDEQFF	TGTGCCAGCAGCCAAGACGACAGGGTAGTGGATGAGCAGTTCTTC
TRBJ1-2	TRBV18	.	.	CASSPGTPDGYGYTF	TGTGCCAGCTCACCCGGGACACCGGACGGCTATGGCTACACCTTC
TRBJ2-3	TRBV24-1	.	.	CATSDPGTLGDTQYF	TGTGCCACCAGTGACCCCGGGACTCTAGGTGATACGCAGTATTTT
TRBJ1-1	TRBV2	.	TRBD1	CASSPQGATEAFF	TGTGCCAGCAGTCCACAGGGGGCGACTGAAGCTTTCTTT
TRBJ1-2	TRBV6-6	.	.	CASSYSGRAYYGYTF	TGTGCCAGCAGTTACTCAGGCAGGGCCTATTATGGCTACACCTTC
TRBJ2-4	TRBV5-4	.	.	CASGPGGAAKNIQYF	TGTGCCAGCGGCCCCGGAGGGGCCGCCAAAAACATTCAGTACTTC
TRBJ2-7	TRBV6-4	.	.	CASSDSERYNGCHKQYF	TGTGCCAGCAGTGACTCGGAACGGTACAACGGGTGCCACAAGCAGTACTTC
TRBJ2-2	TRBV28	once	TRBD2	CASSFLPGLAGVRGGELFF	TGTGCCAGCAGTTTCCTCCCGGGACTAGCGGGAGTGAGGGGCGGGGAGCTGTTTTTT
TRBJ2-7	TRBV4-1	few	.	CASSQELESYEQYF	TGCGCCAGCAGCCAAGAATTAGAATCCTACGAGCAGTACTTC
TRBJ2-2	TRBV3-1/TRBV3-2	.	.	CASSQEWERGTGELFF	TGTGCCAGCAGCCAAGAGTGGGAGAGAGGGACCGGGGAGCTGTTTTTT
TRBJ1-1	TRBV19	.	TRBD1	CASSIDSRTGGGFRTEAFF	TGTGCCAGTAGTATAGATTCCCGGACAGGGGGCGGTTTTAGGACTGAAGCTTTCTTT
TRBJ1-5	TRBV6-5	.	.	CASSRPSGGPQHF	TGTGCCAGCAGTCGCCCATCAGGTGGGCCCCAGCATTTT
TRBJ1-1	TRBV7-9	once	.	CASSFELNTEAFF	TGTGCCAGCAGCTTTGAGCTGAACACTGAAGCTTTCTTT